Shown below are 9 T cell receptor beta chains from a single sample sequenced in a study of shared clonotypes between healthy human individuals. Assay used: immunoSEQ multiplex PCR; TCRdb lists only in-frame clones, some missing. The sample shows about 450,000 clones, roughly three quarters of them seen only once. What was sequenced was PBMCs. These receptor sequences come from a woman between 40 and 50 years old in good health. Some clones in this sample may be carry-over from other donors' samples.

Only one count was recorded for this clone. J is TRBJ2-1 and V is TRBV25-1, with D perhaps being TRBD1 or TRBD2 (6 bases each). Germline V gene data show CDR1 as MGHDK and CDR2 as SYGVNS. CDR3 length: 13 amino acids. V gave up 6 bases and J gave up 12 bases, with 18 bases separating them. The CDR3 is CASRKGQGRGQFF. The CDR3 DNA reads as TGTGCCAGCAGGAAGGGTCAGGGGCGGGGGCAGTTCTTC.

The chain employs TRBV4-2 and TRBJ2-1; D unresolved. The germline V gene encodes CDR1 LGHNA and CDR2 YNFKEQ. V lost 0 bases, J lost 10 bases, and 16 bases lay in between. This CDR3 spans 15 amino acids. CDR3 in amino acids: CASSQDLQEVREQFF. The CDR3 nucleotides are TGTGCCAGCAGCCAAGATTTGCAAGAGGTAAGGGAGCAGTTCTTC.

The gene calls are TRBV5-1 and TRBJ2-7; a weak D match, TRBD1 (5 bases). From germline, CDR1 is SGHRS and CDR2 YFSETQ. This CDR3 spans 16 amino acids. With 3 bases removed from V and 3 bases from J, the gap between germline ends came to 19 bases. As DNA, the CDR3 is TGCGCCAGCAGCTCAATTGAAGGGCAGGGCGGCTACGAGCAGTACTTC. It encodes CASSSIEGQGGYEQYF.

The chain links TRBV4-1 to TRBJ2-6; TRBD2 matches 7 bases. CDR3 length: 17 amino acids. Trimming took 1 base from V and 0 from J; bases not matched to a gene: 3. From germline, CDR1 is MGHRA and CDR2 YSYEKL. The CDR3 loop is CASSQVWEGSGANVLTF. In nucleotides, the CDR3 is TGCGCCAGCAGCCAAGTTTGGGAGGGCTCTGGGGCCAACGTCCTGACTTTC.

The rearrangement links TRBV18 to TRBJ1-1; a weak D match, TRBD1 (6 bases). This CDR3 contains 18 residues. V was shortened by 3 bases and J by 1 base, with 21 bases between the two germline ends. Germline CDR1 and CDR2: KGHSH and LQKENI. The CDR3 loop is CASSPSSRGAKGNTEAFF. In DNA, the CDR3 is TGTGCCAGCTCACCCTCAAGCCGGGGGGCGAAGGGGAACACTGAAGCTTTCTTT.

In its sample, this clone was seen many times. J is TRBJ2-1 and V is TRBV5-6; the match to TRBD2 covers 8 bases. The junction had 5 bases not matched to a gene; V was cut back by 3 bases and J by 12 bases. The CDR3 covers 12 residues. Germline assignment: CDR1 SGHDT and CDR2 YYEEEE. CDR3 DNA sequence: TGTGCCAGCAGCTGGACTAGCCGGGGGCAGTTCTTC. Translated: CASSWTSRGQFF.

The rearrangement joins TRBV9 to TRBJ2-1; TRBD1 aligns across 8 bases. CDR1 and CDR2 (germline): SGDLS, YYNGEE. The CDR3 runs 14 residues. The trim removed 4 bases at V and 6 bases at J, leaving 6 bases unmatched. The CDR3 region has the DNA TGTGCCAGCAGCCCTTGGGACAGGTTCAATGAGCAGTTCTTC. Its protein product is CASSPWDRFNEQFF.

The chain couples TRBV11-3 to TRBJ2-5; TRBD1 aligns across 10 bases. J gave up 4 bases and V 5 bases, and 7 bases lay outside the gene matches. Germline CDR1 reads SGHNT; CDR2 reads YENEEA. The CDR3 is made up of 15 amino acids. The CDR3 sequence is CASSHLGQGVETQYF. DNA for the CDR3: TGTGCCAGCAGCCACCTTGGACAGGGGGTAGAGACCCAGTACTTC.

With regard to this clone: The same CDR3 also results from other DNA sequences found in this sample. V and J are TRBV5-6 and TRBJ2-1, with TRBD2 matching 11 bases. Germline V gene sequence: CDR1 SGHDT, CDR2 YYEEEE. The CDR3 spans 15 residues. V dropped 2 bases and J dropped 4; count of bases not matched to a gene: 2. The CDR3 reads CASSFGLAGYNEQFF. As DNA, the CDR3 is TGTGCCAGCAGCTTCGGACTAGCGGGTTACAATGAGCAGTTCTTC.